This T cell receptor (beta chain) was sequenced for a study of T-cell reconstitution after alpha-beta-depleted transplantation in children. Regarding the study as a whole: Counts and diversity of T cells one year after transplant came mostly from newly produced T cells. As was reported, about two months after transplant, alpha-beta T cells came from several hundred expanded graft clones.

This clonotype has more than one count but fewer than ten. The target antigen is unknown. Preparation of the TCRbeta library was carried out with unique molecular identifiers. TCRdb fed the PCR reads into MiXCR, producing one record per CDR3 protein. The sample shows around 500,000 distinct CDR3 sequences, about 23% of them seen only once. This TCR was recovered from a boy under two years old who had a stem cell transplant for acute myeloid leukemia, so the T cells may come from the graft donor. Source: PBMCs, mostly from graft donor cells, taken 360 days after TCRalphabeta/CD19-depleted stem cell transplant.

The CDR3 spells CASSFTDTNQPQHF. The DNA for the CDR3 is TGTGCCAGCAGTTTTACGGACACCAATCAGCCCCAGCATTTT. The chain is built from TRBV12-3 or TRBV12-4 and TRBJ1-5, with D maybe TRBD1 (5 bases). This CDR3 is 14 amino acids long. Trimming removed 3 bases from V and 3 bases from J, with 9 bases in between.